This T cell receptor beta chain was sequenced during a study of T cells in tuberculosis. The time point was: new active TB diagnosis, blood taken before or within 7 days of starting treatment. TCRdb keeps only in-frame clones here, not all; method: immunoSEQ multiplex PCR. The sample contains about 37,000 clones, roughly 90% of which appear only once. This CDR3 comprises 12 residues. V dropped 8 bases and J dropped 4 bases, with 12 bases sitting between them. Per germline, CDR1 SQVTM and CDR2 ANQGSEA. The TCR sequence derives from an adult with tuberculosis. Sequences were derived from PBMCs, sampled at tuberculosis diagnosis. V usage is TRBV29-1 and J usage is TRBJ1-3; D may be TRBD1 (6 bases). The CDR3 coding sequence is TGCAGCTGTACAGGGCGAGGAAACACCATATATTTT. This codes for CSCTGRGNTIYF.